This TCR beta chain emerged from a study of T-cell reconstitution after alpha-beta-depleted transplantation in children. Unique molecular identifiers featured in how the TCRbeta library was prepared. TCRdb reprocessed the PCR reads with MiXCR, giving one entry per CDR3 protein. The sample consists of 550,000 to 800,000 distinct CDR3 sequences, roughly 14% of them appearing once. This clonotype was observed at least ten times. The target antigen is unknown. Study-wide results and limits: The origin of alpha-beta T cells about two months after transplant was reportedly several hundred expanded graft clones. It was surviving recipient T cells and thymic progenitors that gave some patients high TCRbeta diversity at day 60. T cells produced anew were the main source of T-cell counts and diversity one year after transplant.

The starting material was PBMCs, obtained before TCRalphabeta/CD19-depleted stem cell transplant. This receptor was taken from a girl aged 2 to 10 with congenital amegakaryocytic thrombocytopenia, due to receive a stem cell transplant.

CDR3 sequence: CSVEVPEFEAGTSYEQYF. The DNA of the CDR3 is TGCAGCGTTGAAGTTCCGGAGTTTGAGGCAGGCACATCCTACGAGCAGTACTTC. The V gene is TRBV29-1, the J gene TRBJ2-7; no clear D. The CDR3 totals 18 residues. V shed 1 base and J shed 1 base, with 23 bases lying between them. Per the germline V gene, CDR1 is SQVTM and CDR2 is ANQGSEA.